One sample yielded the 22 T cell receptor beta chains listed below, sequenced in a study of identical twins. One entry per CDR3 protein results from TCRdb running MiXCR on the 5' RACE reads. The repertoire has fewer than 650,000 distinct CDR3 sequences, roughly 7.1% of them found once; the top ten carry 1.6%. This sample was also put to use in a study of yellow fever vaccine responses in identical twins.

Sequencing was done on a sample of PBMCs. These receptors were taken from a woman in her late teens or twenties in good health.

This clonotype was seen many times. The chain couples TRBV5-1 to TRBJ2-1, with 11 bases identical to TRBD2. V trimming: 7 bases; J trimming: 1 base; junction bases outside the gene matches: 4. The germline gives CDR1 SGHRS, CDR2 YFSETQ. This CDR3 contains 15 residues. CDR3 amino acids: CASVGTSGSYNEQFF. DNA for the CDR3: TGCGCCAGCGTAGGGACTAGCGGTTCCTACAATGAGCAGTTCTTC.

This chain connects TRBV10-3 to TRBJ2-1; possibly TRBD1 for D (6 bases). V dropped 11 bases and J dropped 3 bases, with 14 bases sitting between them. This CDR3 comprises 13 residues. The germline gives CDR1 ENHRY, CDR2 SYGVKD. The CDR3 loop is CASCGQLYNEQFF. The CDR3 nucleotides are TGTGCCTCCTGCGGACAGCTCTACAATGAGCAGTTCTTC.

The chain couples TRBV27 to TRBJ2-2, with 15 bases fitting TRBD2. Germline-derived CDR1 and CDR2 are MNHEY and SMNVEV (reference sequence). The V segment lost 5 bases and the J segment 4 bases; nucleotides outside the gene matches: 8. This CDR3 region has 18 residues. The CDR3 nucleotides read TGTGCCAGCAGTACACGGACTAGCGGGAGGGTAGGCACCGGGGAGCTGTTTTTT. This gives the protein CASSTRTSGRVGTGELFF.

The V gene is TRBV25-1, the J gene TRBJ2-1, with D perhaps given as TRBD1 or TRBD2 (6 bases each). Trimming stripped 1 base from V and 8 bases from J, with 12 bases between. The CDR3 sequence is 14 residues long. Germline CDR1 and CDR2: MGHDK and SYGVNS. The chain's CDR3 is CASSESPGGYEQFF. The CDR3 coding sequence is TGTGCCAGCAGTGAATCCCCCGGGGGCTATGAGCAGTTCTTC.

This clonotype was counted many times. This rearrangement joins TRBV5-1 to TRBJ2-1; 11 positions agree with TRBD1. V gave up 6 bases and J gave up 9 bases; unmatched junction bases: 11. CDR3 length: 15 amino acids. The germline gives CDR1 SGHRS, CDR2 YFSETQ. The CDR3 DNA is TGCGCCAGCACCCAAATGGGACAGGGGGGGAGTGAGCAGTTCTTC. It encodes CASTQMGQGGSEQFF.

This chain uses TRBV28 with TRBJ2-7, with TRBD2 matching 9 bases. There are 14 residues in the CDR3. CDR1 and CDR2 from the germline V gene are MDHEN and SYDVKM. Trimming removed 6 bases from V and 5 bases from J; junction bases left unmatched: 8. CDR3 sequence reads: CASSPGLAKNEQYF. In DNA, the CDR3 is TGTGCCAGCAGCCCGGGACTAGCTAAAAACGAGCAGTACTTC.

The CDR3 loop reads CASSQEMVGQPVQFF. The CDR3 DNA is TGTGCCAGCAGCCAAGAAATGGTGGGACAGCCAGTGCAGTTCTTC. The chain joins TRBV3-1 to TRBJ2-1; TRBD1 aligns across 7 bases. Germline-derived CDR1 and CDR2 are LGHDT and YNNKEL (reference sequence). The J segment lost 12 bases and the V segment lost 0 bases, leaving 11 bases of the junction unmatched. This CDR3 is 15 amino acids long.

This clonotype showed up just a few times. V gene TRBV20-1 combines with J gene TRBJ1-1; no firm D call. CDR1 is DFQATT, CDR2 SNEGSKA, per germline (reference sequence). This CDR3 has 12 residues. V gave up 3 bases and J gave up 6 bases, with 11 bases separating them. CDR3 sequence: CSASSGFPEAFF. DNA of the CDR3: TGCAGTGCTAGTTCGGGGTTTCCTGAAGCTTTCTTT.

The genes are TRBV24-1 and TRBJ2-6, with a tentative D call TRBD1 (6 bases). There are 16 residues in the CDR3. CDR1 KGHDR and CDR2 SFDVKD come from the germline V gene. Trimming stripped 4 bases from V and 4 bases from J, with 13 bases between. The CDR3 loop is CATSDLRDTGANVLTF. CDR3 sequence (DNA): TGTGCCACCAGTGACTTGAGGGACACCGGGGCCAACGTCCTGACTTTC.

This clonotype was observed a few times. The chain recombines TRBV7-8 with TRBJ2-5; 7 nucleotides match TRBD1. The CDR3 has 15 residues. V gave up 3 bases and J gave up 2 bases; unmatched junction bases: 6. Germline V gives CDR1 SGHVS, CDR2 FQNEAQ. CDR3 region: CASSFSRGIQETQYF. Written as DNA, the CDR3 is TGTGCCAGCAGCTTCTCCAGGGGGATACAAGAGACCCAGTACTTC.

There are many counts of this clonotype. This CDR3 reads CASSEAGTGVEKLFF. DNA for the CDR3: TGTGCCAGCAGTGAAGCCGGGACAGGGGTTGAAAAACTGTTTTTT. The chain links TRBV2 to TRBJ1-4, with 10 bases fitting TRBD1. V shed 0 bases and J 7 bases; nucleotides not matched to a gene: 2. Germline V lookup: CDR1 SNHLY, CDR2 FYNNEI. The CDR3 runs to 15 residues. The full variable domain, completed using reference TRBV2 and TRBJ1-4, is EPEVTQTPSHQVTQMGQEVILRCVPISNHLYFYWYRQILGQKVEFLVSFYNNEISEKSEIFDDQFSVERPDGSNFTLKIRSTKLEDSAMYFCASSEAGTGVEKLFFGSGTQLSVL.

This sequence joins TRBV24-1 and TRBJ2-1; 9 nucleotides line up with TRBD1. Germline trimming cut 4 bases from V and 9 bases from J; bases unmatched to any gene: 12. This CDR3 has 16 amino acids. Germline CDR1 KGHDR, CDR2 SFDVKD. The CDR3 region has the DNA TGTGCCACCAGTGACTCCCCGGGACAGGGAGGGGGTGAGCAGTTCTTC. Its translation: CATSDSPGQGGGEQFF.

This clonotype came up many times. The chain links TRBV12-3 or TRBV12-4 to TRBJ1-5; D is undetermined. V was trimmed by 4 bases and J by 6 bases, leaving 7 bases between them. The CDR3 totals 12 residues. CDR3 amino acids: CASSSERQPQHF. The CDR3 nucleotides read TGTGCCAGCAGTTCCGAACGTCAGCCCCAGCATTTT.

In its sample, this clonotype was seen many times. The V gene is TRBV6-5, the J gene TRBJ2-3; D is ambiguous. Germline V lookup: CDR1 MNHEY, CDR2 SVGAGI. Deletions cut 5 bases from V and 7 bases from J, with 10 bases between. The CDR3 runs to 12 residues. CDR3 in DNA: TGTGCCAGCAGTACACTCGAAAATACGCAGTATTTT. Amino acid sequence: CASSTLENTQYF.

This clonotype turned up a few times. In nucleotides, the CDR3 is TGTGCCAGCACCCCCCTAGCGGGGGGCAACACCGGGGAGCTGTTTTTT. It yields the protein CASTPLAGGNTGELFF. The chain joins TRBV3-1 to TRBJ2-2; 11 nucleotides match TRBD2. This CDR3 is built from 16 residues. The germline gives CDR1 LGHDT, CDR2 YNNKEL (reference sequence). After removal of 7 bases from V and 2 bases from J, the junction contained 6 bases not matched to a gene.

This clonotype was detected only a few times. J is TRBJ2-2 and V is TRBV7-8; D might be TRBD2 (6 bases). The CDR3 spans 13 residues. Per germline, CDR1 SGHVS and CDR2 FQNEAQ. Trimming removed 10 bases at V and 7 bases at J, with 16 bases between. The CDR3 sequence: CAIGGAGGGELFF. The CDR3 DNA reads TGTGCCATCGGGGGAGCCGGGGGCGGGGAGCTGTTTTTT.

J is TRBJ1-2 and V is TRBV10-3, with D possibly TRBD1 on 6 matching bases. The germline V and J ends were trimmed by 6 bases and 8 bases, with 19 bases remaining between them. Germline assignment: CDR1 ENHRY and CDR2 SYGVKD. CDR3 length equals 14 residues. Written as DNA, the CDR3 is TGTGCCATCAGGGGTACAGGGCCCCTCGAGGGCTACACCTTC. Its protein product is CAIRGTGPLEGYTF.

The chain couples TRBV20-1 to TRBJ1-1; D not resolved. The germline V gene encodes CDR1 DFQATT and CDR2 SNEGSKA (reference sequence). This CDR3 region has 14 residues. The V end was cut by 0 bases, the J end by 0 bases, with 8 bases between. CDR3 sequence (DNA): TGCAGTGCTAGAGAATGGGGTGTGAACACTGAAGCTTTCTTT. Its protein is CSAREWGVNTEAFF.

The chain joins TRBV3-1 to TRBJ2-1; 10 nucleotides match TRBD1. The CDR3 is made up of 16 amino acids. The ends lost 3 bases at V and 8 bases at J; junction bases unmatched: 10. Germline V gene data show CDR1 as LGHDT and CDR2 as YNNKEL (reference sequence). Here the CDR3 DNA reads TGTGCCAGCAGCCATCGAATGGGGGACAGGGGTCATGAGCAGTTCTTC. Protein sequence: CASSHRMGDRGHEQFF.

This clonotype was detected many times. The chain carries TRBV6-1 and TRBJ2-4, with D maybe TRBD1 (5 bases). V dropped 3 bases and J dropped 5 bases, with 8 bases sitting between them. CDR1 and CDR2 (germline): MNHNS, SASEGT. CDR3 length equals 13 residues. The CDR3 is CASSEQGQNIQYF. The CDR3 nucleotides read TGTGCCAGCAGTGAGCAGGGCCAAAACATTCAGTACTTC.

This clonotype appeared a few times. The gene calls are TRBV15 and TRBJ1-1; D uncertain. Germline assignment: CDR1 LNHNV and CDR2 YYDKDF (reference sequence). V shed 0 bases and J shed 4 bases, with 3 bases lying between them. This CDR3 comprises 12 residues. CDR3 loop: CATSRDSTEAFF. CDR3 DNA sequence: TGTGCCACCAGCAGAGATAGCACTGAAGCTTTCTTT.

This clonotype showed up many times. V is TRBV5-8 and J is TRBJ2-7; D perhaps matches TRBD2 (5 bases). CDR1 is SGHTS and CDR2 is YDEGEE in the germline V gene. V lost 4 bases to trimming and J lost 3 bases, with 11 bases between them. The length of the CDR3 is 13 residues. The CDR3 sequence is CASSPEGDYEQYF. CDR3 coding DNA: TGTGCCAGCAGCCCTGAGGGAGACTACGAGCAGTACTTC.